These T cell receptor beta chains were read from a single sample in a study of early T cells in non-severe SARS-CoV-2 infection. TCRdb re-called the 5' RACE reads through MiXCR, storing one row per CDR3 protein. This sample has fewer than 95,000 distinct CDR3 sequences, with around a sixth found just once. The sequencing used whole blood, collected at baseline. These receptors all come from an adult who was a healthcare worker with PCR-confirmed SARS-CoV-2 infection or an uninfected control (not recorded which). CDR3s include the opening cysteine and the closing phenylalanine or tryptophan. Each record gives: CDR3 length, V gene, D gene, J gene, clone size, CDR3 DNA, CDR3 protein. D genes are given only for firm matches. Only part of the rows carry a size: once, few, many, or a class if the clone is expanded.

cdr3_length: 16; v_call: TRBV28; d_call: -; j_call: TRBJ1-5; clone_size: few; cdr3_nt: TGTGCCAGCAGTGCCGGGACGCTCTATAGCAATCAGCCCCAGCATTTT; cdr3_aa: CASSAGTLYSNQPQHF
cdr3_length: 13; v_call: TRBV2; d_call: -; j_call: TRBJ1-2; clone_size: few; cdr3_nt: TGTGCCAGCAGTGAGGACGGTCACTATGGCTACACCTTC; cdr3_aa: CASSEDGHYGYTF
cdr3_length: 16; v_call: TRBV29-1; d_call: -; j_call: TRBJ2-3; clone_size: once; cdr3_nt: TGCAGCGTTGAGGCGATTGGGGGTAGTATTCAAGATACGCAGTATTTT; cdr3_aa: CSVEAIGGSIQDTQYF
cdr3_length: 13; v_call: TRBV20-1; d_call: -; j_call: TRBJ2-1; clone_size: -; cdr3_nt: TGCAGTGCTACAGGAGACTTTAACAATGAGCAGTTCTTC; cdr3_aa: CSATGDFNNEQFF
cdr3_length: 14; v_call: TRBV6-6; d_call: -; j_call: TRBJ2-3; clone_size: -; cdr3_nt: TGTGCCAGCAGTCCCCGAGTTAGCACAGATACGCAGTATTTT; cdr3_aa: CASSPRVSTDTQYF
cdr3_length: 13; v_call: TRBV29-1; d_call: -; j_call: TRBJ2-1; clone_size: -; cdr3_nt: TGCAGCGCCGGGTCGGGAGTAGTGAATGAGCAGTTCTTC; cdr3_aa: CSAGSGVVNEQFF
cdr3_length: 13; v_call: TRBV20-1; d_call: -; j_call: TRBJ1-1; clone_size: -; cdr3_nt: TGCAGTGCTAGTCTGGTTCGGGACACTGAAGCTTTCTTT; cdr3_aa: CSASLVRDTEAFF
cdr3_length: 18; v_call: TRBV11-2; d_call: TRBD2; j_call: TRBJ2-1; clone_size: -; cdr3_nt: TGTGCCAGCAGCTTAGCCGCCCCTAGCGGGAGGGCGGGGAATGAGCAGTTCTTC; cdr3_aa: CASSLAAPSGRAGNEQFF
cdr3_length: 17; v_call: TRBV28; d_call: -; j_call: TRBJ1-1; clone_size: few; cdr3_nt: TGTGCCAGCAGTCCCATACCCCGGACGGCATTGAACACTGAAGCTTTCTTT; cdr3_aa: CASSPIPRTALNTEAFF
cdr3_length: 13; v_call: TRBV7-8; d_call: -; j_call: TRBJ2-7; clone_size: many; cdr3_nt: TGTGCCAGCAGCCAGCGCGGGTTGGGGGAGCAGTACTTC; cdr3_aa: CASSQRGLGEQYF
cdr3_length: 17; v_call: TRBV7-9; d_call: TRBD2; j_call: TRBJ2-5; clone_size: few; cdr3_nt: TGTGCCAGCAGCTCCGGACTAGCGGGAGTAACGGGGGAGACCCAGTACTTC; cdr3_aa: CASSSGLAGVTGETQYF
cdr3_length: 13; v_call: TRBV6-6; d_call: TRBD1; j_call: TRBJ2-5; clone_size: few; cdr3_nt: TGTGCCAGCAGGAAACAGGGGCAAGAGACCCAGTACTTC; cdr3_aa: CASRKQGQETQYF
cdr3_length: 13; v_call: TRBV12-3/TRBV12-4; d_call: -; j_call: TRBJ2-5; clone_size: few; cdr3_nt: TGTGCCAGCAGTTTAGGGGGGCAAGAGACCCAGTACTTC; cdr3_aa: CASSLGGQETQYF
cdr3_length: 12; v_call: TRBV2; d_call: -; j_call: TRBJ2-7; clone_size: few; cdr3_nt: TGTGCCAGCAGACACGGAGGCCGCGAGCAGTACTTC; cdr3_aa: CASRHGGREQYF
cdr3_length: 12; v_call: TRBV20-1; d_call: -; j_call: TRBJ1-4; clone_size: -; cdr3_nt: TGCAGTGCTTTCCTCGGGCTTGAAAAACTGTTTTTT; cdr3_aa: CSAFLGLEKLFF
cdr3_length: 17; v_call: TRBV6-5; d_call: -; j_call: TRBJ1-5; clone_size: -; cdr3_nt: TGTGCCAGCAGTTACTCTAATGGCAGGGGCGGAACTCAGCCCCAGCATTTT; cdr3_aa: CASSYSNGRGGTQPQHF
cdr3_length: 16; v_call: TRBV12-3/TRBV12-4; d_call: TRBD2; j_call: TRBJ2-1; clone_size: many; cdr3_nt: TGTGCCAGCAGTCGCCTTAGCGGGAGGAAAGACAATGAGCAGTTCTTC; cdr3_aa: CASSRLSGRKDNEQFF
cdr3_length: 14; v_call: TRBV9; d_call: -; j_call: TRBJ2-7; clone_size: once; cdr3_nt: TGTGCCAGCAGCGTGGGAGGACGTACCTACGAGCAGTACTTC; cdr3_aa: CASSVGGRTYEQYF
cdr3_length: 13; v_call: TRBV6-2/TRBV6-3; d_call: -; j_call: TRBJ1-6; clone_size: -; cdr3_nt: TGTGCCAGCAGCCCCGGACCGAATTCACCCCTCCACTTT; cdr3_aa: CASSPGPNSPLHF
cdr3_length: 13; v_call: TRBV19; d_call: -; j_call: TRBJ1-2; clone_size: few; cdr3_nt: TGTGCCAGTCTCGGGACGGAAATTTATGGCTACACCTTC; cdr3_aa: CASLGTEIYGYTF
cdr3_length: 16; v_call: TRBV28; d_call: TRBD2; j_call: TRBJ2-1; clone_size: -; cdr3_nt: TGTGCCAGCAGTGGGACTAGCGGGAGAGGTCGGAATGAGCAGTTCTTC; cdr3_aa: CASSGTSGRGRNEQFF
cdr3_length: 13; v_call: TRBV5-1; d_call: -; j_call: TRBJ1-6; clone_size: many; cdr3_nt: TGCGCCAGCAGCTTCCGGGGGGACTCACCCCTCCACTTT; cdr3_aa: CASSFRGDSPLHF
cdr3_length: 13; v_call: TRBV7-8; d_call: -; j_call: TRBJ2-5; clone_size: -; cdr3_nt: TGTGCCAGCAGCTTAGCTCTCGAGGAGACCCAGTACTTC; cdr3_aa: CASSLALEETQYF
cdr3_length: 14; v_call: TRBV9; d_call: -; j_call: TRBJ1-6; clone_size: -; cdr3_nt: TGTGCCAGCAGCGCAGCTGGGGGTAACTCACCCCTCCACTTT; cdr3_aa: CASSAAGGNSPLHF
cdr3_length: 12; v_call: TRBV7-2; d_call: -; j_call: TRBJ2-7; clone_size: -; cdr3_nt: TGTGCCAGCAGCTTAGGGTGGAGTGTGCAGTACTTC; cdr3_aa: CASSLGWSVQYF
cdr3_length: 18; v_call: TRBV4-1; d_call: -; j_call: TRBJ2-4; clone_size: few; cdr3_nt: TGCGCCAGCAGCCAAGGATTGTTCGGGTTTGGGGCTCAAAACATTCAGTACTTC; cdr3_aa: CASSQGLFGFGAQNIQYF
cdr3_length: 12; v_call: TRBV30; d_call: TRBD1; j_call: TRBJ2-5; clone_size: -; cdr3_nt: TGTGCCTGGAAGGGGGCGCGAGAGACCCAGTACTTC; cdr3_aa: CAWKGARETQYF
cdr3_length: 16; v_call: TRBV28; d_call: -; j_call: TRBJ2-3; clone_size: few; cdr3_nt: TGTGCCAGCAGTTTCAGTCCGACCAGTGGCACAGATACGCAGTATTTT; cdr3_aa: CASSFSPTSGTDTQYF
cdr3_length: 14; v_call: TRBV19; d_call: TRBD1; j_call: TRBJ2-5; clone_size: few; cdr3_nt: TGTGCCAGTAGAAGGACAGGGGTAGAAGAGACCCAGTACTTC; cdr3_aa: CASRRTGVEETQYF
cdr3_length: 14; v_call: TRBV7-9; d_call: -; j_call: TRBJ2-2; clone_size: few; cdr3_nt: TGTGCCAGCAGTACGGACAGGAACACCGGGGAGCTGTTTTTT; cdr3_aa: CASSTDRNTGELFF
cdr3_length: 15; v_call: TRBV18; d_call: TRBD1; j_call: TRBJ1-5; clone_size: few; cdr3_nt: TGTGCCAGCTCATTCGACAGGGCAAGGGGGCAGCCCCAGCATTTT; cdr3_aa: CASSFDRARGQPQHF
cdr3_length: 13; v_call: TRBV20-1; d_call: -; j_call: TRBJ2-3; clone_size: few; cdr3_nt: TGCAGTGCTAGTTCCGGGAGCACAGATACGCAGTATTTT; cdr3_aa: CSASSGSTDTQYF
cdr3_length: 15; v_call: TRBV11-2; d_call: -; j_call: TRBJ2-2; clone_size: many; cdr3_nt: TGTGCCAGCAGTAACCGACAAGATGGGACCGGGGAGCTGTTTTTT; cdr3_aa: CASSNRQDGTGELFF
cdr3_length: 15; v_call: TRBV7-9; d_call: TRBD1; j_call: TRBJ1-1; clone_size: many; cdr3_nt: TGTGCCAGCAGCTCGCCGGGACAGGGAAACACTGAAGCTTTCTTT; cdr3_aa: CASSSPGQGNTEAFF
cdr3_length: 15; v_call: TRBV3-1; d_call: -; j_call: TRBJ2-1; clone_size: few; cdr3_nt: TGTGCCAGCAGACAAGTAGGGACGCCCGTACGGGAGCAGTTCTTC; cdr3_aa: CASRQVGTPVREQFF
cdr3_length: 15; v_call: TRBV11-3; d_call: TRBD1; j_call: TRBJ2-2; clone_size: once; cdr3_nt: TGTGCCAGCAGCTCCCGGGACAGGGCGACCGGGGAGCTGTTTTTT; cdr3_aa: CASSSRDRATGELFF
cdr3_length: 12; v_call: TRBV20-1; d_call: -; j_call: TRBJ2-7; clone_size: many; cdr3_nt: TGCAGTGCGGGAACCGCTTCCTACGAGCAGTACTTC; cdr3_aa: CSAGTASYEQYF
cdr3_length: 12; v_call: TRBV20-1; d_call: -; j_call: TRBJ2-1; clone_size: -; cdr3_nt: TGCAGTGCTAGGCGGGACTCCAATGAGCAGTTCTTC; cdr3_aa: CSARRDSNEQFF
cdr3_length: 14; v_call: TRBV12-3/TRBV12-4; d_call: -; j_call: TRBJ1-3; clone_size: many; cdr3_nt: TGTGCCAGCAGGTCGGACTCGAAGGGAAACACCATATATTTT; cdr3_aa: CASRSDSKGNTIYF
cdr3_length: 12; v_call: TRBV7-9; d_call: -; j_call: TRBJ2-5; clone_size: -; cdr3_nt: TGTGCCAGCAGCTTATGGCGGGAGACCCAGTACTTC; cdr3_aa: CASSLWRETQYF
cdr3_length: 16; v_call: TRBV11-2; d_call: -; j_call: TRBJ2-1; clone_size: few; cdr3_nt: TGTGCCAGCAGCCCAAGAGATAAAGCCCCCATCAATGAGCAGTTCTTC; cdr3_aa: CASSPRDKAPINEQFF
cdr3_length: 15; v_call: TRBV6-2/TRBV6-3; d_call: -; j_call: TRBJ2-5; clone_size: -; cdr3_nt: TGTGCCAGCAGTCCCTTGGCGGGACCCCATCAGGGCCAGTACTTC; cdr3_aa: CASSPLAGPHQGQYF
cdr3_length: 15; v_call: TRBV5-1; d_call: TRBD1; j_call: TRBJ2-5; clone_size: few; cdr3_nt: TGCGCCAGCAGGCCCGGGACAGGGGAGTCAGGGACCCAGTACTTC; cdr3_aa: CASRPGTGESGTQYF
cdr3_length: 15; v_call: TRBV7-2; d_call: TRBD1; j_call: TRBJ2-1; clone_size: few; cdr3_nt: TGTGCCAGCAGCTTAAGAGGACAGGGGTACAATGAGCAGTTCTTC; cdr3_aa: CASSLRGQGYNEQFF
cdr3_length: 13; v_call: TRBV10-2; d_call: -; j_call: TRBJ2-7; clone_size: few; cdr3_nt: TGCGCCAGCAGTGAGTCGATAGTCTACGAGCAGTACTTC; cdr3_aa: CASSESIVYEQYF
cdr3_length: 15; v_call: TRBV27; d_call: -; j_call: TRBJ2-3; clone_size: many; cdr3_nt: TGTGCCAGCAGTTTCTCCGGGAGTGGAGCAGATACGCAGTATTTT; cdr3_aa: CASSFSGSGADTQYF
cdr3_length: 13; v_call: TRBV7-2; d_call: -; j_call: TRBJ2-5; clone_size: -; cdr3_nt: TGTGCCAGCAGCTTAAACAGGGCTGAGACCCAGTACTTC; cdr3_aa: CASSLNRAETQYF
cdr3_length: 13; v_call: TRBV25-1; d_call: -; j_call: TRBJ2-3; clone_size: -; cdr3_nt: TGTGCCAGCAGTTTACGCTTTCCAGATACGCAGTATTTT; cdr3_aa: CASSLRFPDTQYF
cdr3_length: 14; v_call: TRBV4-1; d_call: -; j_call: TRBJ2-7; clone_size: -; cdr3_nt: TGCGCCAGCAGCCAAGATTTTCGTAGAGACGAGCAGTACTTC; cdr3_aa: CASSQDFRRDEQYF
cdr3_length: 13; v_call: TRBV29-1; d_call: -; j_call: TRBJ2-6; clone_size: many; cdr3_nt: TGCAGCGTGGCGTTCTCTGGGGCCAACGTCCTGACTTTC; cdr3_aa: CSVAFSGANVLTF
cdr3_length: 18; v_call: TRBV11-2; d_call: TRBD2; j_call: TRBJ2-1; clone_size: -; cdr3_nt: TGTGCCAGCAGCTTAGATTCCCCAGCGGGGCTCGCCTTGGGGGAGCAGTTCTTC; cdr3_aa: CASSLDSPAGLALGEQFF
cdr3_length: 17; v_call: TRBV7-9; d_call: TRBD2; j_call: TRBJ2-3; clone_size: few; cdr3_nt: TGTGCCAGCGCGGGACTAGCGGAGGCTTACCCCCCAGATACGCAGTATTTT; cdr3_aa: CASAGLAEAYPPDTQYF
cdr3_length: 14; v_call: TRBV18; d_call: -; j_call: TRBJ2-7; clone_size: few; cdr3_nt: TGTGCCAGCTCACCCGGGCTTACTCTCTACGAGCAGTACTTC; cdr3_aa: CASSPGLTLYEQYF
cdr3_length: 13; v_call: TRBV12-5; d_call: -; j_call: TRBJ2-1; clone_size: -; cdr3_nt: TGTGCTAGTGGTTTGTCAGGGGTCAATGAGCAGTTCTTC; cdr3_aa: CASGLSGVNEQFF
cdr3_length: 16; v_call: TRBV27; d_call: -; j_call: TRBJ2-3; clone_size: -; cdr3_nt: TGTGCCAGCAGTTTATCTGGGGGCCTGATCACAGATACGCAGTATTTT; cdr3_aa: CASSLSGGLITDTQYF
cdr3_length: 15; v_call: TRBV20-1; d_call: TRBD1; j_call: TRBJ1-1; clone_size: few; cdr3_nt: TGCAGTGCCCCCAGGACCCTTCAGGGGGATCAAGAAGCTTTCTTT; cdr3_aa: CSAPRTLQGDQEAFF
cdr3_length: 12; v_call: TRBV20-1; d_call: -; j_call: TRBJ2-7; clone_size: few; cdr3_nt: TGCAGTGCTAGTAGCCGGGGCGACGAGCAGTACTTC; cdr3_aa: CSASSRGDEQYF
cdr3_length: 15; v_call: TRBV30; d_call: -; j_call: TRBJ2-2; clone_size: -; cdr3_nt: TGTGCCTGGAGTGTACTTGTTCAGGACACCGGGGAGCTGTTTTTT; cdr3_aa: CAWSVLVQDTGELFF
cdr3_length: 13; v_call: TRBV11-2; d_call: -; j_call: TRBJ2-1; clone_size: few; cdr3_nt: TGTGCCAGCAGCTTAGAAGGTTGGAATGAGCAGTTCTTC; cdr3_aa: CASSLEGWNEQFF
cdr3_length: 18; v_call: TRBV21-1; d_call: -; j_call: TRBJ2-7; clone_size: many; cdr3_nt: TGTGCCAGCAGTCATGTGGGACTAGGCGGTTGTAGGGGATACGAGCAGTACTTC; cdr3_aa: CASSHVGLGGCRGYEQYF